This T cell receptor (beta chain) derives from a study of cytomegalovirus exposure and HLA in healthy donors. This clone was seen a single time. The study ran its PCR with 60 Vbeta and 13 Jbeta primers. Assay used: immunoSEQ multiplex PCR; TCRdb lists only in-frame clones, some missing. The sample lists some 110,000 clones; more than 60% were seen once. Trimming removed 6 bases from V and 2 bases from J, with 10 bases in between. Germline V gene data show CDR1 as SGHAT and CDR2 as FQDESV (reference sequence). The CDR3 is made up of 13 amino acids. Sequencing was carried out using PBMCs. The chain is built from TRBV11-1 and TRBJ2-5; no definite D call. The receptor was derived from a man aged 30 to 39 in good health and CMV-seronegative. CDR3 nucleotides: TGTGCCAGCAGATCCGGGTCACAAGAGACCCAGTACTTC. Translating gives CASRSGSQETQYF.